This is a list of T cell receptor beta chains from one sample in a study of blood T cell repertoires in COVID-19. The method was immunoSEQ multiplex PCR; TCRdb's version includes in-frame clones alone and lacks a portion of them. The sample carries tens of thousands of clones, roughly nine tenths recorded once. Sequences were obtained from peripheral blood. All receptors derive from a man aged 50-59 years with acute or convalescent COVID-19. The CDR3 runs from the conserved cysteine through the conserved F or W. D genes are given only for firm matches. The size field is filled for only some rows; it gives once, few, many or a size class.

>TRBD2|TRBV6-5|TRBJ2-1|.
CASSGSRGGHEQFF
TGTGCCAGCTCCGGTTCGCGGGGGGGCCATGAGCAGTTCTTC
>.|TRBV6-4|TRBJ2-1|.
CASSDSRGDSSHNEQFF
TGTGCCAGCAGTGACTCAAGGGGGGACAGTAGCCACAATGAGCAGTTCTTC
>.|TRBV2|TRBJ1-5|once
CASRGGVKNQPQHF
TGTGCCAGCAGAGGGGGGGTAAAGAATCAGCCCCAGCATTTT
>.|TRBV12-3/TRBV12-4|TRBJ2-2|.
CASSWPNGELFF
TGTGCCAGCAGTTGGCCGAACGGGGAGCTGTTTTTT
>TRBD1|TRBV24-1|TRBJ2-3|.
CATSDSGQGRSDTQYF
TGTGCCACCAGTGACTCCGGACAGGGGCGTTCAGATACGCAGTATTTT
>.|TRBV6-1|TRBJ2-2|once
CASSERRGTGELFF
TGTGCCAGCAGTGAAAGAAGGGGCACCGGGGAGCTGTTTTTT
>TRBD1|TRBV2|TRBJ1-4|.
CASSPPDRARELFF
TGTGCCAGCAGTCCTCCGGACAGGGCCCGTGAGCTGTTTTTT
>.|TRBV9|TRBJ2-3|.
CASSVGGGYTDTQYF
TGTGCCAGCAGCGTAGGGGGCGGTTACACAGATACGCAGTATTTT
>TRBD1|TRBV12-5|TRBJ2-1|.
CASGLVLWLGTGGSNEQFF
TGTGCTAGTGGTTTGGTACTTTGGTTGGGGACAGGGGGTAGCAATGAGCAGTTCTTC
>TRBD2|TRBV2|TRBJ2-1|.
CASSDGLAGTPYNEQFF
TGTGCCAGCAGTGATGGACTAGCGGGAACTCCCTACAATGAGCAGTTCTTC
>TRBD1|TRBV3-1/TRBV3-2|TRBJ1-4|.
CASSQAIGQAPNEKLFF
TGTGCCAGCAGCCAAGCTATCGGACAGGCCCCTAATGAAAAACTGTTTTTT
>TRBD1|TRBV19|TRBJ2-5|once
CASSITLGIGGAETQYF
TGTGCCAGTAGTATTACCCTCGGGATAGGGGGCGCGGAGACCCAGTACTTC
>TRBD1|TRBV11-2|TRBJ1-1|once
CASSLGTGGEAFF
TGTGCCAGCAGCTTGGGGACAGGGGGTGAAGCTTTCTTT
>TRBD2|TRBV28|TRBJ2-2|.
CASSEPGLAGVGTGELFF
TGTGCCAGCAGCGAACCGGGACTAGCGGGAGTCGGCACCGGGGAGCTGTTTTTT
>.|TRBV6-5|TRBJ1-2|.
CASTPGAPANYGYTF
TGTGCCAGCACCCCTGGGGCACCAGCTAACTATGGCTACACCTTC
>.|TRBV24-1|TRBJ1-5|.
CATRKRAGQPQHF
TGTGCCACCAGGAAGAGGGCTGGGCAGCCCCAGCATTTT
>TRBD2|TRBV24-1|TRBJ2-5|once
CATSDLAGGQQETQYF
TGTGCCACCAGTGATTTAGCGGGGGGGCAGCAAGAGACCCAGTACTTC
>TRBD2|TRBV5-1|TRBJ2-7|.
CASSDHQAGTYEQYF
TGCGCCAGCAGCGACCACCAAGCGGGAACCTACGAGCAGTACTTC
>.|TRBV5-6|TRBJ1-2|.
CASSLPGETYGYTF
TGTGCCAGCAGCTTACCCGGGGAAACCTATGGCTACACCTTC
>TRBD1|TRBV30|TRBJ1-2|.
CAWREGARVYGYTF
TGTGCCTGGAGGGAGGGGGCGCGGGTCTATGGCTACACCTTC
>.|TRBV6-5|TRBJ1-2|.
CASSYGRIGLSGYTF
TGTGCCAGCAGTTACGGAAGAATAGGACTATCCGGCTACACCTTC
>.|TRBV2|TRBJ1-2|.
CASRFTGNGYTF
TGTGCCAGCAGGTTTACAGGGAACGGCTACACCTTC
>.|TRBV2|TRBJ1-1|.
CASSRQLNTEAFF
TGTGCCAGCAGTCGACAGCTGAACACTGAAGCTTTCTTT
>TRBD1|TRBV29-1|TRBJ2-5|.
CSVESGTGGETQYF
TGCAGCGTTGAATCGGGGACAGGCGGAGAGACCCAGTACTTC
>.|TRBV19|TRBJ1-5|.
CASSITEYSNQPQHF
TGTGCCAGTAGTATTACCGAGTATAGCAATCAGCCCCAGCATTTT
>.|TRBV6-4|TRBJ2-6|.
CASSESGAGANVLTF
TGTGCCAGCAGTGAGTCAGGGGCTGGGGCCAACGTCCTGACTTTC
>.|TRBV25-1|TRBJ1-1|.
CASRRQVNTEAFF
TGTGCCAGCAGGAGACAGGTGAACACTGAAGCTTTCTTT
>TRBD1|TRBV4-1|TRBJ2-3|.
CASSPRDRGHSDTQYF
TGCGCCAGCAGCCCGCGGGACAGGGGGCATTCAGATACGCAGTATTTT
>.|TRBV7-9|TRBJ1-3|.
CASNVGGVFSGNTIYF
TGTGCCAGCAATGTAGGGGGGGTTTTCTCTGGAAACACCATATATTTT
>TRBD2|TRBV7-9|TRBJ2-1|.
CASSPLGTSGGGEQFF
TGTGCCAGCAGCCCCTTGGGGACTAGCGGGGGCGGTGAGCAGTTCTTC
>.|TRBV7-2|TRBJ2-1|.
CASSFGLPNEQFF
TGTGCCAGCAGCTTTGGACTGCCAAATGAGCAGTTCTTC
>TRBD2|TRBV6-5|TRBJ2-3|.
CASSYSAGGSTDTQYF
TGTGCCAGCAGTTACTCGGCGGGGGGGAGCACAGATACGCAGTATTTT
>.|TRBV6-6|TRBJ1-1|.
CASSYIRGTTEAFF
TGTGCCAGCAGTTACATACGCGGGACCACTGAAGCTTTCTTT
>TRBD1|TRBV28|TRBJ2-2|.
CASSLDRGFSGELFF
TGTGCCAGCAGCTTGGACAGGGGGTTCAGCGGGGAGCTGTTTTTT
>.|TRBV7-9|TRBJ1-2|.
CASSLGRGSTF
TGTGCCAGCAGCTTAGGGAGGGGATCCACCTTC
>TRBD1|TRBV10-3|TRBJ2-3|.
CAISPKGTGDRTDTQYF
TGTGCCATCAGTCCTAAAGGGACAGGGGATCGCACAGATACGCAGTATTTT
>TRBD1|TRBV7-6|TRBJ2-1|few
CASSLEMGQGFHNEQFF
TGTGCCAGCAGCTTAGAGATGGGACAGGGGTTTCACAATGAGCAGTTCTTC
>TRBD1|TRBV30|TRBJ1-2|.
CAWMASGQGEKNYGYTF
TGTGCCTGGATGGCGTCGGGACAGGGAGAGAAAAACTATGGCTACACCTTC
>.|TRBV20-1|TRBJ1-2|.
CSASSGNYGYTF
TGCAGTGCTAGTTCGGGTAACTATGGCTACACCTTC
>TRBD1|TRBV19|TRBJ1-2|.
CASGQGRVSYGYTF
TGTGCCAGTGGACAGGGGAGAGTTAGCTATGGCTACACCTTC